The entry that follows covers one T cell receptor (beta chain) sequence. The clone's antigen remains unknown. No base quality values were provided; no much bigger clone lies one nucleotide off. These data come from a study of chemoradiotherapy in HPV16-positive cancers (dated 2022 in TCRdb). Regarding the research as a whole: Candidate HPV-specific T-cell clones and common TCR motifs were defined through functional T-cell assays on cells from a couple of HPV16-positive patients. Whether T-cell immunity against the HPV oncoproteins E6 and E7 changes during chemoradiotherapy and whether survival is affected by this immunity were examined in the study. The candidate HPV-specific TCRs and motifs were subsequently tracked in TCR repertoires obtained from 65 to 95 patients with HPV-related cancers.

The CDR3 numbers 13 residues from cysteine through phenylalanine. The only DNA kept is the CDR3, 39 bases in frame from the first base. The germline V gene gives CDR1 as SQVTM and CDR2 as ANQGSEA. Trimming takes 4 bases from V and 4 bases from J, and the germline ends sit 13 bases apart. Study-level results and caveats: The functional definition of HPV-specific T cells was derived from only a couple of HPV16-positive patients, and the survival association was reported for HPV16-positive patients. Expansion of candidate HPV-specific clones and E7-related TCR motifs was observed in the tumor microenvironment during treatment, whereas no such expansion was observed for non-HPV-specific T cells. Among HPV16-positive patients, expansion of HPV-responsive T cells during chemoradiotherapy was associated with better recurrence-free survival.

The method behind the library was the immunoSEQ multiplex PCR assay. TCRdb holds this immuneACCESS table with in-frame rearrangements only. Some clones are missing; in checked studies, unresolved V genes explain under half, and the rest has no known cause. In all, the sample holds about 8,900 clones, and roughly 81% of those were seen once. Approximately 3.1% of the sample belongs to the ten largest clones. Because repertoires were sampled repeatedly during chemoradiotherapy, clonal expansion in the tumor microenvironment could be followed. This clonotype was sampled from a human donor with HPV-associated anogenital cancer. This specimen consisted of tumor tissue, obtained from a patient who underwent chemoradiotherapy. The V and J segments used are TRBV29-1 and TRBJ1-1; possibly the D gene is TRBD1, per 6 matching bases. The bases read TGCAGCGTTGTGGGGGGGCGCGGCACTGAAGCTTTCTTT. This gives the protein CSVVGGRGTEAFF.